These 3 T cell receptor beta chains originate from one sample sequenced in a study of T cell clonotyping in hematopoietic cell transplantation. Method: immunoSEQ multiplex PCR; TCRdb's copy keeps in-frame clones and lacks some. The table lists 8,500 to 9,000 clones, 93% of them singletons. This sample comprised PBMCs, obtained 100 days after allogeneic stem cell transplant. All receptors derive from a male patient in his 50s who had an allogeneic stem cell transplant from a related donor, so T cells may come from the graft donor. Some clones in this sample may be carry-over from other donors' samples.

This clone was detected once. The gene calls are TRBV19 and TRBJ2-1, with 7 positions matching TRBD1. Germline trimming cut 4 bases from V and 6 bases from J; bases unmatched to any gene: 12. The length of the CDR3 is 16 residues. Germline V CDR1 and CDR2: LNHDA, SQIVND (reference sequence). The CDR3 protein is CASSTWTGAWSNEQFF. DNA for the CDR3: TGTGCCAGTAGTACCTGGACAGGCGCCTGGAGCAATGAGCAGTTCTTC.

The chain has TRBV28 and TRBJ1-1; D gene unclear. Germline-derived CDR1 and CDR2 are MDHEN and SYDVKM. V was trimmed by 4 bases and J by 0 bases, leaving 6 bases between them. This CDR3 has 13 residues. The CDR3 DNA follows: TGTGCCAGCAGTTCGGCCGTGAACACTGAAGCTTTCTTT. Amino acids: CASSSAVNTEAFF.

This clone was recorded only once. The chain links TRBV5-4 to TRBJ2-1; D uncertain. The germline CDR1 and CDR2 sequences are SGHNT and YYREEE (reference sequence). Between the trimmed V and J ends, which lost 0 bases and 7 bases, there was a span of 5 bases. The CDR3 sequence is 12 residues long. The CDR3 DNA is TGTGCCAGCAGCTTGGATTGGAATGAGCAGTTCTTC. This encodes CASSLDWNEQFF.